This T cell receptor (beta chain) was identified during a study of blood T cell repertoires in COVID-19 (dated by TCRdb to about 2020). Context from the whole study: Samples from collaborators originated in the United States, Italy and Spain and spanned both the acute and convalescent phases of COVID-19. The prospective study material was composed of cDNA or gDNA derived from T cells, B-cell-depleted T cells, or PBMCs. Deeply sampled blood TCRbeta repertoires from subjects exposed to, actively infected with, or recovered from COVID-19 were included in the dataset. The repertoires were released in a freely available public database intended as a resource for research on the immune response to SARS-CoV-2. The samples were drawn from the first 160 participants of the ongoing ImmuneRACE study and from some 1,300 subjects provided by 6 global collaborators. Sample metadata almost always included a de-identified subject ID, COVID-19 status, age in years and sex. Where HLA class I and class II types were available, the types were taken from metadata supplied by the sample provider, not from assay-based typing.

The study at large found these results: How much clinical and demographic metadata was included differed by source and by participant, and the metadata was provided uncurated.

The count of this clone is one. What this receptor recognizes is not known. Base qualities were left out, and no much larger clone turns up one base away. From the cysteine up to the phenylalanine, the CDR3 has a length of 14 residues. The read is trimmed to its CDR3 DNA, 42 bases read in frame from base 1. V is trimmed back by 3 bases and J by 0 bases, and the junction contains 3 bases that no gene match accounts for. Sequences SGDLS (CDR1) and YYNGEE (CDR2) are obtained from the germline V gene. The immunoSEQ Assay, a bias-controlled multiplex PCR, was used to amplify TCRbeta CDR3 regions from genomic DNA. On the study's bioinformatics: Nucleated cell counts per sample were estimated from amplification of reference gene primers within the assay. Sequence reads were collapsed and filtered to measure the absolute abundance of every unique TCRbeta CDR3 rearrangement. Productive Simpson clonality was computed per sample as the square root of Simpson's diversity index over productive rearrangements. TCRdb limited this immuneACCESS table to in-frame rearrangements with V and J called. A share of clones is missing; checked studies link under half to unresolved V genes, and the rest is unexplained. The DNA gave D and trimming, while V, J and clone size come from that table. The table for this sample lists 350,000 to 450,000 clones; about 85% of them were counted only once. 3% to 4.5% of the sample rests with the top ten.

Whole blood was collected in K2EDTA tubes by collaborating institutions according to the institutions' own protocols. For TCRbeta analysis, collaborator samples were shipped as frozen whole blood, as isolated PBMCs, or as DNA extracted from either sample type. The clonotype comes from a young woman with acute or convalescent COVID-19. Sequenced: peripheral blood. This sequence uses TRBV9 and TRBJ2-7; TRBD1 lines up with 7 middle nucleotides. The DNA is as follows: TGTGCCAGCAGCGAAGGGACAGACTCCTACGAGCAGTACTTC. Translated, this gives CASSEGTDSYEQYF.